The rows below give T cell receptor beta chains drawn from one sample of a study of tumor-infiltrating lymphocytes in glioblastoma multiforme. One entry per CDR3 protein results from TCRdb running MiXCR on the multiplex PCR reads. The data hold 15,000 to 20,000 distinct CDR3 sequences, with under 80% observed a single time. Sequenced material: peripheral blood. Receptor source: a male donor with glioblastoma. Each CDR3 is given with its conserved first and last residue.

v_gene	j_gene	CDR3aa
TRBV6-1	TRBJ2-7	CASSAGTGSYEQYF
TRBV20-1	TRBJ2-1	CSVREGSGSSYNEQFF
TRBV10-2	TRBJ2-5	CASSDVLQLSQETQYF
TRBV6-5	TRBJ2-5	CASSYSGILAEETQYF
TRBV11-2	TRBJ2-3	CASSLQGWAPTDTQYF
TRBV20-1	TRBJ2-1	CSAVFYNEQFF
TRBV6-6	TRBJ2-7	CASSYRGSYEQHF
TRBV7-3	TRBJ2-1	CASTSPSSSYNEQFF
TRBV11-1	TRBJ2-1	CPSRAQTSANEQFF
TRBV29-1	TRBJ1-5	CSDPGQPRDQPQHF
TRBV5-1	TRBJ2-2	CASSQPPGQIHTGELFF
TRBV11-2	TRBJ2-1	CASSAQPGQGGSSNEQFF
TRBV19	TRBJ2-3	CASSIPASADTQYF
TRBV11-2	TRBJ1-1	CASSLQRGLEALF
TRBV6-2/TRBV6-3	TRBJ2-1	CASSSYSRNEQFF
TRBV6-5	TRBJ2-7	CASSYSLHQQHEQYF
TRBV28	TRBJ2-3	CASSLSQSTDTQYF
TRBV5-4	TRBJ2-7	CASSWDLTYEQYF
TRBV11-1	TRBJ1-5	CASSFPGTGGQPQHF
TRBV29-1	TRBJ2-1	CSTRGMSSYNEQFF
TRBV11-2	TRBJ2-1	CASMLAGGRDEQFF
TRBV19	TRBJ1-1	CATNGQATEAFF
TRBV6-5	TRBJ2-3	CASSYRSTDTQYF
TRBV5-1	TRBJ1-1	CASGGLTGTEAFF
TRBV30	TRBJ1-3	CAHGGRGNTIYF
TRBV29-1	TRBJ2-3	CSVEESKQYF
TRBV20-1	TRBJ2-2	CSARDVGTSFTGELFF
TRBV29-1	TRBJ1-3	CSVRTRMESGNTIYF
TRBV11-2	TRBJ2-2	CASSLFRYTGELFF
TRBV30	TRBJ1-1	CAWSPPHSLKDTEAFF
TRBV11-2	TRBJ2-7	CASSLAGQGAVEQYF
TRBV11-2	TRBJ2-5	CASSLVGETQYF
TRBV29-1	TRBJ1-2	CSVGEGGDGYTF
TRBV29-1	TRBJ1-1	CSITGTANTEAFF
TRBV6-6	TRBJ2-4	CASSRTGGAGKNIQYF
TRBV10-3	TRBJ2-7	CAISESEGIGQYF
TRBV4-2	TRBJ2-3	CASSHARGGDTQYF
TRBV11-1	TRBJ2-2	CASSLGPADTGELFF
TRBV20-1	TRBJ1-6	CSVGARGALHF
TRBV13	TRBJ1-2	CASILYMGAVNGYAF
TRBV28	TRBJ2-7	CASSTRRYEQYF
TRBV6-2/TRBV6-3	TRBJ1-1	CASSYFRANTEAFF
TRBV11-2	TRBJ2-1	CASRLYRVLNNERFF
TRBV20-1	TRBJ2-1	CSAPGLAGYNEQFF
TRBV29-1	TRBJ1-1	CSVSGQEAFF
TRBV11-2	TRBJ2-7	CASSTHGKNYEQYF
TRBV20-1	TRBJ2-3	CSATDRVRTDTQYF
TRBV20-1	TRBJ2-5	CSAPRQPQETQYF
TRBV7-9	TRBJ2-1	CASSPGPPGDNEQFF
TRBV6-1	TRBJ2-3	CASSETRTFTDTQYF
TRBV7-9	TRBJ1-1	CASSLDGTENTEAFF
TRBV11-1	TRBJ2-1	CASSLLAGVRDGQFF